A single TCR beta chain is shown here with its context. The antigen is unknown. The germline V gene has CDR1 MNHEY and CDR2 SVGEGT. Between the trimmed V and J ends, which lost 2 bases and 4 bases, there was a span of 11 bases. The CDR3 has 14 residues. The data were obtained in a study of T cell repertoires in cytomegalovirus infection. Overall study context: It was recently identified HLA-C-restricted and well-studied HLA-B-restricted CMV epitopes that the study used. Regarding the study as a whole: Carriage of CMV together with the relevant HLA was identifiable through cumulative public TCR beta family frequency. CMV-specific HLA-C-restricted TCR beta clonotypes dominated the ex vivo response.

TCRdb recomputed calls from the reads with MiXCR, one row per CDR3 protein. The sample has about 920,000 distinct CDR3 sequences; approximately 31% are singletons. The TCR sequence derives from a human donor in good health (CMV status not recorded). Some clones in this sample may be carry-over from other donors' samples. The specimen comprised cultured CD8+ T cells from PBMCs, sampled from culture after CMV antigen stimulation. The V gene is TRBV6-2 or TRBV6-3, the J gene TRBJ1-2; a possible D gene is TRBD1 (6 bases). CDR3 sequence reads: CASSYIGQSYGYTF. The CDR3 nucleotides read TGTGCCAGCAGTTACATCGGACAGTCCTATGGCTACACCTTC.